This T cell receptor beta chain was profiled in a study of T cell repertoires in cytomegalovirus infection. Study in general: Public TCR beta signatures were indicative of both CMV infection and a matching HLA type. Study-wide results and caveats: Pooled public TCR beta family frequency picked out CMV carriers with the relevant HLA.

TCRdb reanalysed the reads using MiXCR and keeps one entry per CDR3 protein. This table has 60,000 to 75,000 distinct CDR3 sequences, 4% appearing once. This clonotype was seen only a few times. Its antigen is undetermined. The junction had 10 bases not matched to a gene; V was cut back by 1 base and J by 3 bases. The CDR3 contains 17 residues. Germline V gives CDR1 SGHVS, CDR2 FNYEAQ. The rearrangement joins TRBV7-6 to TRBJ2-7; 9 bases are a match to TRBD1. The TCR comes from a human donor in good health (CMV status not recorded). Some clones in this sample may be carry-over from other donors' samples. The source material was PBMCs. This chain's CDR3 is CASSLGRARDRDYEQYF. CDR3 in DNA: TGTGCCAGCAGCTTAGGTAGGGCCCGGGACAGGGACTACGAGCAGTACTTC.